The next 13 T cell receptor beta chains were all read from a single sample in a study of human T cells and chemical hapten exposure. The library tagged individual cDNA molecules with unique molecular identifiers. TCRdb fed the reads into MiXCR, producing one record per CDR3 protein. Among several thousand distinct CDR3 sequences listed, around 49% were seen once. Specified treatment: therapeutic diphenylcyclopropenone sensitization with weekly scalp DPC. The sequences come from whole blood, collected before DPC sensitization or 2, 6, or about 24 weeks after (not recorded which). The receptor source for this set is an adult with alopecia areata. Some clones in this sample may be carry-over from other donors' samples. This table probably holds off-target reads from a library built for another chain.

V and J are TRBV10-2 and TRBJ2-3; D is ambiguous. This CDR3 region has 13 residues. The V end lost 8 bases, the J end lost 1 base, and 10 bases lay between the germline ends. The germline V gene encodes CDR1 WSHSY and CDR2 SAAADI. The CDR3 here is CASGMAGTDTQYF. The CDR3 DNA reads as TGCGCCAGCGGCATGGCGGGCACAGATACGCAGTATTTT.

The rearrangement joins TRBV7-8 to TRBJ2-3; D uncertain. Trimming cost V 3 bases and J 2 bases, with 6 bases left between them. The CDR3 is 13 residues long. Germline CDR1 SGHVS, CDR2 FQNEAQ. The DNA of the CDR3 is TGTGCCAGCAGCTTCGACCACACAGATACGCAGTATTTT. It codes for CASSFDHTDTQYF.

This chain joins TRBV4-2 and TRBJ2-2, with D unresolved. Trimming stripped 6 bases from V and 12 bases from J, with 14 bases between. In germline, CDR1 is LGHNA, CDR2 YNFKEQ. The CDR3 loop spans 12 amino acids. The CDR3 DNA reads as TGTGCCAGCAGGTCTCCCCAGTGGAAGCTGTTTTTT. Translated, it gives CASRSPQWKLFF.

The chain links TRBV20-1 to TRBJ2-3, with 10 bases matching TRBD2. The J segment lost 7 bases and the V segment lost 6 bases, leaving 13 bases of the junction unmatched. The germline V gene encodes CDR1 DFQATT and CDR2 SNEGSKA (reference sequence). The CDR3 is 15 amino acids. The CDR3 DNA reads TGCAGTGCCCTCCTTCTAGCGGGAGCGGGGTATACGCAGTATTTT. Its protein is CSALLLAGAGYTQYF.

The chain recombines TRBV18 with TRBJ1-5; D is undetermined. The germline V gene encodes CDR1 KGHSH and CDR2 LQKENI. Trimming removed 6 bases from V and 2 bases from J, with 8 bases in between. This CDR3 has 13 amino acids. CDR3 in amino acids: CASSKDGNQPQHF. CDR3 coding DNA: TGTGCCAGCTCGAAGGACGGCAATCAGCCCCAGCATTTT.

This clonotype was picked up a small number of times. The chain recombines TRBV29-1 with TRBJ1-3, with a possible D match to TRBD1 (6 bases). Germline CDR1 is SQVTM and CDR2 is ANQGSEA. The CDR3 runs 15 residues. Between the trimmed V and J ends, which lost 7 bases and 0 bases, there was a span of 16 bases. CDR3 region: CSAAGASSSGNTIYF. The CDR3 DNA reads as TGCAGCGCCGCGGGGGCTTCTAGCTCTGGAAACACCATATATTTT.

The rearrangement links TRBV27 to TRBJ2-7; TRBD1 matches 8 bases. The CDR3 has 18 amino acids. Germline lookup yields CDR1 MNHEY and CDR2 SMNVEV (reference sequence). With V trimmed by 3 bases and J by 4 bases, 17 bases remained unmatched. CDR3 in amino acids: CASSFFKSSAGGPYEQYF. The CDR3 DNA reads TGTGCCAGCAGTTTCTTTAAATCGAGTGCAGGGGGCCCGTACGAGCAGTACTTC.

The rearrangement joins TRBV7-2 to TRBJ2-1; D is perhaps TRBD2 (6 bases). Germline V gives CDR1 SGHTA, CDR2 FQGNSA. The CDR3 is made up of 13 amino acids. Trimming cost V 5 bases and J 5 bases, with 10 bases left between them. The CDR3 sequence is CASSTLANNEQFF. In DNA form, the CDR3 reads TGTGCCAGCAGCACTCTAGCGAACAATGAGCAGTTCTTC.

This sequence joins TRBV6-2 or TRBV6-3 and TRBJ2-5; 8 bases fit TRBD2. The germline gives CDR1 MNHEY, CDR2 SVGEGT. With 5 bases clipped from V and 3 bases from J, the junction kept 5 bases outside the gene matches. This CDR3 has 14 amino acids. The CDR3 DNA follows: TGTGCCAGCAGTCGGGGGGGCCCAGAAGAGACCCAGTACTTC. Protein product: CASSRGGPEETQYF.

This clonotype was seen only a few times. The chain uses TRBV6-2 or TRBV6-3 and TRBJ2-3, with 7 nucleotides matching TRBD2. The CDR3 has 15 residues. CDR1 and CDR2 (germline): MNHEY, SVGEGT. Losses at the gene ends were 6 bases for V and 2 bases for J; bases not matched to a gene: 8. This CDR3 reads CASRKAGPSTDTQYF. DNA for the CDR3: TGTGCCAGCAGGAAAGCGGGGCCCTCCACAGATACGCAGTATTTT.

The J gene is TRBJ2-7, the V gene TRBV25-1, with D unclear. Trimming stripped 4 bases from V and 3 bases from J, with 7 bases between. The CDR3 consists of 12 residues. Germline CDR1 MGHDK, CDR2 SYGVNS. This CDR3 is CASSGPSYEQYF. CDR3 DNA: TGTGCCAGCAGTGGTCCAAGCTACGAGCAGTACTTC.

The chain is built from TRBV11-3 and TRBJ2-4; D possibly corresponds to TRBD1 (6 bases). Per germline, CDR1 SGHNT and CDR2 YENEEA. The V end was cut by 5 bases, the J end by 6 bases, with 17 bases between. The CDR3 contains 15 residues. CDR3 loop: CASSPGQGTRNIQYF. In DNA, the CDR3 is TGTGCCAGCAGCCCCGGTCAGGGGACAAGAAACATTCAGTACTTC.

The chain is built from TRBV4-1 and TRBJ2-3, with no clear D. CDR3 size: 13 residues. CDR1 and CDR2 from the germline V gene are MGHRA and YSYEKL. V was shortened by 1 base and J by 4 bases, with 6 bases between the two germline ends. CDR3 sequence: CASSQVRADTQYF. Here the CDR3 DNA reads TGCGCCAGCAGCCAAGTTAGGGCAGATACGCAGTATTTT.